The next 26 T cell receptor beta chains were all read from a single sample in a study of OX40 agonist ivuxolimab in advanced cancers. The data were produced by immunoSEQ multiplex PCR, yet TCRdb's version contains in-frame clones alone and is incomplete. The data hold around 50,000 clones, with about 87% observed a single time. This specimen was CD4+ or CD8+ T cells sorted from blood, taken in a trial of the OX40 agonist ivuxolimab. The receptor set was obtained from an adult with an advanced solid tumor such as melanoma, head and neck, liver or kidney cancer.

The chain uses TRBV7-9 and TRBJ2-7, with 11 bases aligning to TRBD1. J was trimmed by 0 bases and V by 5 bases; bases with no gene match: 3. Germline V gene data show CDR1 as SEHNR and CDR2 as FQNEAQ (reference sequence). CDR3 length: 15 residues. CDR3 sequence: CASSRDRGASYEQYF. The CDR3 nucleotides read TGTGCCAGCAGCCGGGACAGGGGGGCCTCCTACGAGCAGTACTTC.

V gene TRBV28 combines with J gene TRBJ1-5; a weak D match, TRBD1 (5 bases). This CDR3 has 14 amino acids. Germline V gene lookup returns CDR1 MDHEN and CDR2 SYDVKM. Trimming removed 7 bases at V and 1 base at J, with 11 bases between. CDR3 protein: CASIQGGSNQPQHF. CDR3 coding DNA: TGTGCCAGCATTCAGGGAGGAAGCAATCAGCCCCAGCATTTT.

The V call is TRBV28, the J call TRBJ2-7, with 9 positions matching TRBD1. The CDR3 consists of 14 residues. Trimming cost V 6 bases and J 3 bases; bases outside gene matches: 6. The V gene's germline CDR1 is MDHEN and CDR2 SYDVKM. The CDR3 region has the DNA TGTGCCAGCAGACTTCCGGGACAGGGCTACGAGCAGTACTTC. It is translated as CASRLPGQGYEQYF. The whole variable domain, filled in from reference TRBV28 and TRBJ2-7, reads DVKVTQSSRYLVKRTGEKVFLECVQDMDHENMFWYRQDPGLGLRLIYFSYDVKMKEKGDIPEGYSVSREKKERFSLILESASTNQTSMYLCASRLPGQGYEQYFGPGTRLTVT.

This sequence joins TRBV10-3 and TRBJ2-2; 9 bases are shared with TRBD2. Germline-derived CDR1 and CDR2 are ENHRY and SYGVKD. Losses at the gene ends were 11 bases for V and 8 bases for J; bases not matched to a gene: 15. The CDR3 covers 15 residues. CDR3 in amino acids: CAAGTPGLALGELFF. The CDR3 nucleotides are TGTGCCGCCGGGACACCAGGACTAGCGTTAGGGGAGCTGTTTTTT.

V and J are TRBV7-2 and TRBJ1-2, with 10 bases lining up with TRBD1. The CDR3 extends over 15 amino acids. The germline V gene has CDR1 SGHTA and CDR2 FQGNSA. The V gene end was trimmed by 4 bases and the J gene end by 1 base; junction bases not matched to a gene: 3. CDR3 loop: CASSSRDRGNYGYTF. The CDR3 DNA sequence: TGTGCCAGCAGCTCCCGGGACAGGGGTAACTATGGCTACACCTTC.

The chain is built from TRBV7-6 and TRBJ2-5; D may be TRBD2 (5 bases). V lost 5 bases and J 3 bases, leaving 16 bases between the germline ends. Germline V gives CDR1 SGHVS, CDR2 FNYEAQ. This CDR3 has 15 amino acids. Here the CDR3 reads CASSQYSHGEETQYF. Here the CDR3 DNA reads TGTGCCAGCAGCCAATATTCCCACGGGGAAGAGACCCAGTACTTC. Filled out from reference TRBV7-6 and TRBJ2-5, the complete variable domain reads GAGVSQSPRYKVTKRGQDVALRCDPISGHVSLYWYRQALGQGPEFLTYFNYEAQQDKSGLPNDRFSAERPEGSISTLTIQRTEQRDSAMYRCASSQYSHGEETQYFGPGTRLLVL.

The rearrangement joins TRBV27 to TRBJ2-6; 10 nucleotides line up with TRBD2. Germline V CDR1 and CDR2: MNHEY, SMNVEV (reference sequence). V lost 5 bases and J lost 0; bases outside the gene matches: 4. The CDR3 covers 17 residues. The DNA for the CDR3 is TGTGCCAGCAGTCTAGCGGGGGTGAACTCTGGGGCCAACGTCCTGACTTTC. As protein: CASSLAGVNSGANVLTF.

The CDR3 nucleotides are TGTGCCAGCAGTGGCGTAGGCGGGACCACAGATACGCAGTATTTT. Amino acids: CASSGVGGTTDTQYF. This sequence joins TRBV25-1 and TRBJ2-3; possibly TRBD2 for D (6 bases). Germline CDR1 MGHDK, CDR2 SYGVNS. The CDR3 contains 15 residues. V was pared by 4 bases and J by 2 bases, with 13 bases between.

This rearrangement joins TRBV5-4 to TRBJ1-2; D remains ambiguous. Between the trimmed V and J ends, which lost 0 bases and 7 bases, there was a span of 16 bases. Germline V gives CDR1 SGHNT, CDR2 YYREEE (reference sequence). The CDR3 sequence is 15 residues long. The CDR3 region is CASSLAPGRPGGYTF. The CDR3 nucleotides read TGTGCCAGCAGCTTGGCCCCAGGCCGCCCTGGTGGCTACACCTTC.

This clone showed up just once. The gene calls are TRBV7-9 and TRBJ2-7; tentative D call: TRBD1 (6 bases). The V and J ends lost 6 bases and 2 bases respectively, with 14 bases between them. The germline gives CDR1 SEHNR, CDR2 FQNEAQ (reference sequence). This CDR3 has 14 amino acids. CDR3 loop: CASRQGAGAYEQYF. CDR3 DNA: TGTGCCAGCAGGCAAGGGGCAGGGGCCTACGAGCAGTACTTC.

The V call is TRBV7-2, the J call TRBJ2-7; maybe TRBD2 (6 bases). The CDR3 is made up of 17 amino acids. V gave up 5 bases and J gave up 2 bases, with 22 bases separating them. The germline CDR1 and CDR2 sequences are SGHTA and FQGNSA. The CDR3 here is CASSIGLLRLGAYEQYF. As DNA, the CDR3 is TGTGCCAGCAGCATAGGGCTGCTCAGACTAGGAGCCTACGAGCAGTACTTC.

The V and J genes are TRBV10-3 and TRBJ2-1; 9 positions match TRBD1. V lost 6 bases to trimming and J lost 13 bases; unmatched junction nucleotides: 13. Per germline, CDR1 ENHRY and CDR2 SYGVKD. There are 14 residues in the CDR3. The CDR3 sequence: CAIRHNGQGKEQFF. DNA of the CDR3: TGTGCCATCAGACACAACGGACAGGGGAAGGAACAGTTCTTC.

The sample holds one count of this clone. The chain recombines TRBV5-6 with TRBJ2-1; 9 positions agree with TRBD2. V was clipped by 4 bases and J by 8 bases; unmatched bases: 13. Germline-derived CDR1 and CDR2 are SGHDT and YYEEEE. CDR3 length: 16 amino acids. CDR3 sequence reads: CASSKRTSAKVDEQFF. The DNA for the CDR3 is TGTGCCAGCAGCAAACGGACTAGCGCGAAAGTCGATGAGCAGTTCTTC.

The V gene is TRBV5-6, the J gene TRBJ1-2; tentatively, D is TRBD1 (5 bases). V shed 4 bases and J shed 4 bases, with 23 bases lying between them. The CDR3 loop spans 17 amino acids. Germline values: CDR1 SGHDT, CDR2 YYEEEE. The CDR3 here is CASSPSRQTGRVYGYTF. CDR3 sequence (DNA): TGTGCCAGCAGCCCAAGCCGGCAGACGGGGCGAGTCTATGGCTACACCTTC.

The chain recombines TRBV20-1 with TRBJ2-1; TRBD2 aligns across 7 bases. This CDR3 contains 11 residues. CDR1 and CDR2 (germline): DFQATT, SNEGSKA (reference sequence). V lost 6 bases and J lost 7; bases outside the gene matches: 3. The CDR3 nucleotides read TGCAGTGCGCCGGGACTAAATGAGCAGTTCTTC. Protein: CSAPGLNEQFF.

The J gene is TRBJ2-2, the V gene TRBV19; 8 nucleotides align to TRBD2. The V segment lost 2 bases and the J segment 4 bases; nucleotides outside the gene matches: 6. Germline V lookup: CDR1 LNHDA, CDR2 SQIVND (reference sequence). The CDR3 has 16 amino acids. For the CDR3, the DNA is TGTGCCAGTAGTATACAAGCGGGAGAGGGCACCGGGGAGCTGTTTTTT. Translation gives CASSIQAGEGTGELFF.

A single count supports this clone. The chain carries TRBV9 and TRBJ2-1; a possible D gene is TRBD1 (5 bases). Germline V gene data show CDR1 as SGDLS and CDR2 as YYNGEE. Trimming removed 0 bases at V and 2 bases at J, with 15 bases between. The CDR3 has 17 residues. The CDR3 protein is CASSVGGHSNTYNEQFF. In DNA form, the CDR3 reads TGTGCCAGCAGCGTAGGTGGACACTCTAATACCTACAATGAGCAGTTCTTC.

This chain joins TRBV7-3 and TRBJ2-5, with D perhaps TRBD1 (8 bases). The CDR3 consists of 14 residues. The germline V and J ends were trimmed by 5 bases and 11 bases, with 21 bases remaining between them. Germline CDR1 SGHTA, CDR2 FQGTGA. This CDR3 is CASSPNGQGGEQYF. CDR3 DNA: TGTGCCAGCAGCCCAAATGGACAGGGAGGGGAGCAGTACTTC.

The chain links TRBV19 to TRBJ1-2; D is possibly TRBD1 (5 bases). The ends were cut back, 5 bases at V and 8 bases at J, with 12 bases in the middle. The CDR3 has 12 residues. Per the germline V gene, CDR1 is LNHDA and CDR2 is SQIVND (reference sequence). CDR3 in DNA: TGTGCCAGTAGTGAGTCAGGGAGCGGCTACACCTTC. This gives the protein CASSESGSGYTF.

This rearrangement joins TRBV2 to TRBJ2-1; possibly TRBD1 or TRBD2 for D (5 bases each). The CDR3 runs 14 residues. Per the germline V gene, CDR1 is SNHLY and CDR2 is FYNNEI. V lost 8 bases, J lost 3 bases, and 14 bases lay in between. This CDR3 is CASRRDGDYNEQFF. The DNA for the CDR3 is TGTGCCAGCCGCCGGGACGGGGACTACAATGAGCAGTTCTTC.

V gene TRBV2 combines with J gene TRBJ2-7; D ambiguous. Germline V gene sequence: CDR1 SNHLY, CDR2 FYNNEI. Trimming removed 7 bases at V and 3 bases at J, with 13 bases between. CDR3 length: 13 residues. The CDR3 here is CASTVDLGYEQYF. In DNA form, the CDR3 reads TGTGCCAGCACGGTGGACCTGGGCTACGAGCAGTACTTC. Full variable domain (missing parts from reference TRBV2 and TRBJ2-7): EPEVTQTPSHQVTQMGQEVILRCVPISNHLYFYWYRQILGQKVEFLVSFYNNEISEKSEIFDDQFSVERPDGSNFTLKIRSTKLEDSAMYFCASTVDLGYEQYFGPGTRLTVT.

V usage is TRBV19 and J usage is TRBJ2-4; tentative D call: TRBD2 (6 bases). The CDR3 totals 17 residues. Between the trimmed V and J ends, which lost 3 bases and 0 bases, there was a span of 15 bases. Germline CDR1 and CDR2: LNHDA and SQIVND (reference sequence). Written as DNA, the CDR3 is TGTGCCAGTAGTATTATACGGACTAATCTAGCCAAAAACATTCAGTACTTC. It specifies CASSIIRTNLAKNIQYF.

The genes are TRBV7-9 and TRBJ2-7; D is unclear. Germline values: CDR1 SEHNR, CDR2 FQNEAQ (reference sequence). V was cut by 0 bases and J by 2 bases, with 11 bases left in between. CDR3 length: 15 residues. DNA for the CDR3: TGTGCCAGCAGCTTAGCCGGGTCGGCTACCTACGAGCAGTACTTC. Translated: CASSLAGSATYEQYF.

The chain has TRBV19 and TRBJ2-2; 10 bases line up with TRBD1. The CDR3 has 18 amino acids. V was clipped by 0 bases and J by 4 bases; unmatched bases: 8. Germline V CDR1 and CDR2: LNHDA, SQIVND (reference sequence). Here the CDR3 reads CASSIDGTGADFTGELFF. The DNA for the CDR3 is TGTGCCAGTAGTATAGATGGGACAGGGGCGGACTTCACCGGGGAGCTGTTTTTT.

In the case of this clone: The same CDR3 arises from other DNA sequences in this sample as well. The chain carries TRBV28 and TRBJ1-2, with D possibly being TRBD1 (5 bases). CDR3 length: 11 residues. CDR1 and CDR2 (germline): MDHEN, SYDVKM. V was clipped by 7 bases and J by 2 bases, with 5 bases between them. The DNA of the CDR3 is TGTGCCAGCAACAGGAACTATGGCTACACCTTC. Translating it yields CASNRNYGYTF.

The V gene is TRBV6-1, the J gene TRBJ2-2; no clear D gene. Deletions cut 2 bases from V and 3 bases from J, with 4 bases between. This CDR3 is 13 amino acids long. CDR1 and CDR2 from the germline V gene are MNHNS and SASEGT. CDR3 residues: CASSEWYTGELFF. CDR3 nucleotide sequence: TGTGCCAGCAGTGAATGGTACACCGGGGAGCTGTTTTTT.